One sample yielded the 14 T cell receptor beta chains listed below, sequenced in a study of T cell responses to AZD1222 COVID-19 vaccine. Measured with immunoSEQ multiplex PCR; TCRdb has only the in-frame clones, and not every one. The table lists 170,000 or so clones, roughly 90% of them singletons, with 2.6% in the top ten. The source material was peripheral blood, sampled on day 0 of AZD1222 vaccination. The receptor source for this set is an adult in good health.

In nucleotides, the CDR3 is TGTGCCAGCAGTTTCGGGGGGATCCGAGGTGGTGAGACCCAGTACTTC. This codes for CASSFGGIRGGETQYF. The chain combines TRBV28 with TRBJ2-5; 7 bases fit TRBD2. The V gene end was trimmed by 3 bases and the J gene end by 5 bases; junction bases not matched to a gene: 12. The germline V gene has CDR1 MDHEN and CDR2 SYDVKM. The CDR3 is 16 amino acids.

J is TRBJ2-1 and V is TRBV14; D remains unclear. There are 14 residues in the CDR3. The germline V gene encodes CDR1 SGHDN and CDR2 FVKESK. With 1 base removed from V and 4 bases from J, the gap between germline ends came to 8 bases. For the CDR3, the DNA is TGTGCCAGCAGCCAAGCTCCTCTATACAATGAGCAGTTCTTC. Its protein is CASSQAPLYNEQFF.

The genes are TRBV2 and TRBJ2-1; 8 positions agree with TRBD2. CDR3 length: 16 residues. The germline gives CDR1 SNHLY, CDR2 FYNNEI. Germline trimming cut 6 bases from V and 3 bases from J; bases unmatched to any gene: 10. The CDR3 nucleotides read TGTGCCAGCAGCCCCGACGGGGCGGGAGGCTACAATGAGCAGTTCTTC. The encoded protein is CASSPDGAGGYNEQFF.

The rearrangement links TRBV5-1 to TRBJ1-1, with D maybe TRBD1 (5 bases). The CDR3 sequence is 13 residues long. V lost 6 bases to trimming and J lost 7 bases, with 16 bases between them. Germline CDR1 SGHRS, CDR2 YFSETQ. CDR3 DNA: TGCGCCAGCAAAATCGGGGGGACGGTTGAAGCTTTCTTT. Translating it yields CASKIGGTVEAFF.

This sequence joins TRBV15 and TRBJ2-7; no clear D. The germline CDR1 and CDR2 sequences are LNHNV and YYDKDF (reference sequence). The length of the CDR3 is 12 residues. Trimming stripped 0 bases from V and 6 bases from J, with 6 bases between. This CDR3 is CATSRDTGEQYF. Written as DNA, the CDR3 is TGTGCCACCAGCAGAGATACGGGCGAGCAGTACTTC.

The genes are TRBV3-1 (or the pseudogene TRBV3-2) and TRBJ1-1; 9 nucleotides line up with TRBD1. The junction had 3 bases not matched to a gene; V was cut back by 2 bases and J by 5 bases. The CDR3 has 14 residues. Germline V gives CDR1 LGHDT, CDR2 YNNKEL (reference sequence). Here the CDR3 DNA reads TGTGCCAGCAGCCAAACAGGGGGCGCGACTGAAGCTTTCTTT. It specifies CASSQTGGATEAFF.

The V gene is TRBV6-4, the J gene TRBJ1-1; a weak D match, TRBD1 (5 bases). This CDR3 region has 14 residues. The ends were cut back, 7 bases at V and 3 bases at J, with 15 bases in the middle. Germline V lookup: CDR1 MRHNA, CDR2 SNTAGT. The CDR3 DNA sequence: TGTGCCAGCATCGGGGCAGCCATAGACACTGAAGCTTTCTTT. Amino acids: CASIGAAIDTEAFF.

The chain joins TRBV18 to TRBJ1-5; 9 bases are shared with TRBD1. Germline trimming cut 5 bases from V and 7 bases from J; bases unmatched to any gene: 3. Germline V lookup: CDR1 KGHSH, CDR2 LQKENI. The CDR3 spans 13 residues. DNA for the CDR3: TGTGCCAGCTCATGGACAGGGGACCAGCCCCAGCATTTT. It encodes CASSWTGDQPQHF.

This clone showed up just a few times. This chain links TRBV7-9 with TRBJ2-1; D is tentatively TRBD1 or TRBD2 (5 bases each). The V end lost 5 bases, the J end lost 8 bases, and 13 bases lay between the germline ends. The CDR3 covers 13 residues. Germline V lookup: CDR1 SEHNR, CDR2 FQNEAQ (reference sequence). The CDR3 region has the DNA TGTGCCAGCAGCCCGACTCGGGGACATGAGCAGTTCTTC. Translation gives CASSPTRGHEQFF.

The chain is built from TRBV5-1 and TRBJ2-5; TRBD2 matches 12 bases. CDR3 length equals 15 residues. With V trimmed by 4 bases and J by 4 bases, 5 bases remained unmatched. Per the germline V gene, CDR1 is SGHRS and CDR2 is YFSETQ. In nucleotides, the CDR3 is TGCGCCAGCAGCCCACGGGGACTAGCGGGAGAGACCCAGTACTTC. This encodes CASSPRGLAGETQYF.

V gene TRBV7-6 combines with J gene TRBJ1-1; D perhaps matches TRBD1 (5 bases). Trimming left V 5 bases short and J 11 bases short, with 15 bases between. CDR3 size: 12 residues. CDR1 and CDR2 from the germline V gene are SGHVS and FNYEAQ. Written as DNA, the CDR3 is TGTGCCAGCAGCCGCTCGGGGGGGGACGCTTTCTTT. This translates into CASSRSGGDAFF.

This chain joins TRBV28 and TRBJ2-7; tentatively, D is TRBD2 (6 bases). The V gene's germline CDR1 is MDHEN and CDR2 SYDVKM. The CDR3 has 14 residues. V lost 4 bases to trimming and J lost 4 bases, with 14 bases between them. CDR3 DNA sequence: TGTGCCAGCAGTTATGTGGAGGGCCGGTACGAGCAGTACTTC. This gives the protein CASSYVEGRYEQYF.

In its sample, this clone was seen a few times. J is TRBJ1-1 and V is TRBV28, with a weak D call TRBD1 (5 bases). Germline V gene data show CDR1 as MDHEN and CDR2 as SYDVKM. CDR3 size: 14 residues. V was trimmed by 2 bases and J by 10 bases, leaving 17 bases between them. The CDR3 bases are TGTGCCAGCAGTTTACCACCAAACTCGAGGGGAGCTTTCTTT. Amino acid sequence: CASSLPPNSRGAFF.

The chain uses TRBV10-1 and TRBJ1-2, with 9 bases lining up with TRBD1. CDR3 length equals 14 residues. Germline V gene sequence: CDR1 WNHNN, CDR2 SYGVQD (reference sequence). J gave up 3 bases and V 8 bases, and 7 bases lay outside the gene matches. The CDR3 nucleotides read TGCGCCAGCGGTTTTAGGGACAGGGACTATGGCTACACCTTC. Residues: CASGFRDRDYGYTF.